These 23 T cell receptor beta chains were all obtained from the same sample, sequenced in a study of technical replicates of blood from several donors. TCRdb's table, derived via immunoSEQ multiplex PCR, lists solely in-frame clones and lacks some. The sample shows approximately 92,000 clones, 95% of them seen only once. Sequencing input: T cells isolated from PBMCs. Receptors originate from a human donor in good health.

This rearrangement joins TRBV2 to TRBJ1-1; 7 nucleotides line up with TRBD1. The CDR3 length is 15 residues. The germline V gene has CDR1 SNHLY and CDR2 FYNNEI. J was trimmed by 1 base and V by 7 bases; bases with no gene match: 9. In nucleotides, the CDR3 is TGTGCCAGCACTCTCGAAGGGGGCGCGAACACTGAAGCTTTCTTT. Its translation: CASTLEGGANTEAFF.

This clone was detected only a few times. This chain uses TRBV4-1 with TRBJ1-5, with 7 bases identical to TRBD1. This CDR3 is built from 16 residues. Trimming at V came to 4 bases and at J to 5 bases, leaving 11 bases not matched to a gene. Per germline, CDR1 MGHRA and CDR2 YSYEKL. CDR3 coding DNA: TGCGCCAGCAGCCCAAGCAAGGGACAGTCTTATCAGCCCCAGCATTTT. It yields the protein CASSPSKGQSYQPQHF.

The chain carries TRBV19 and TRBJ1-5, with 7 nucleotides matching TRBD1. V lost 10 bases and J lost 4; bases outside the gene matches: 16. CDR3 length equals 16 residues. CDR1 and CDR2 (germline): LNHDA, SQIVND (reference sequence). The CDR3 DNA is TGTGCCACCAATGGACAGGCGGATATCCCAAATCAGCCCCAGCATTTT. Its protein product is CATNGQADIPNQPQHF.

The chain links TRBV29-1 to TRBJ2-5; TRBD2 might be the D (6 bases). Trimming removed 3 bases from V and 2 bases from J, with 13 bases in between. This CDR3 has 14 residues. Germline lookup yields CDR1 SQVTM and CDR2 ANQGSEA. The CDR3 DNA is TGCAGCGTTGAGGACTACGTGAATCAAGAGACCCAGTACTTC. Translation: CSVEDYVNQETQYF.

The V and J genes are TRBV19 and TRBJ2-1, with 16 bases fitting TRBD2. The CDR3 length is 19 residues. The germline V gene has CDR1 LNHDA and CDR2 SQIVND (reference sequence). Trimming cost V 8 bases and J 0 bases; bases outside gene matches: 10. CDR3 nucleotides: TGTGCCAGTGCCCCGGGACTAGCGGGAGGGGATAGCTCCTACAATGAGCAGTTCTTC. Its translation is CASAPGLAGGDSSYNEQFF.

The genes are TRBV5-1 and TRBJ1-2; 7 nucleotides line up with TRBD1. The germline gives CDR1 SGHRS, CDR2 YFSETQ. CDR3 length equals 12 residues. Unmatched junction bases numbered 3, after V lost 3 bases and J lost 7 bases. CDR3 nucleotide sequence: TGCGCCAGCAGCTCAGGGACAGTTGGCTACACCTTC. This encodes CASSSGTVGYTF.

CDR3 nucleotides: TGTGCCAGCACCATTAACCCGGGGTGGGCGAAAAACACCGGGGAGCTGTTTTTT. The encoded protein is CASTINPGWAKNTGELFF. The chain links TRBV2 to TRBJ2-2; D is possibly TRBD2 (5 bases). There are 18 residues in the CDR3. Germline V gene data show CDR1 as SNHLY and CDR2 as FYNNEI. V shed 7 bases and J shed 2 bases, with 23 bases lying between them.

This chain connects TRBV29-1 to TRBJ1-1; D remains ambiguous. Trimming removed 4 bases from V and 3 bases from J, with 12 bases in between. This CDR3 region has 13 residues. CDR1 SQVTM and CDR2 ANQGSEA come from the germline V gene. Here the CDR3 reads CSVGAAWDTEAFF. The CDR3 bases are TGCAGCGTTGGGGCCGCCTGGGACACTGAAGCTTTCTTT. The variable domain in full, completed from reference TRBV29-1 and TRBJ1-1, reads SAVISQKPSRDICQRGTSLTIQCQVDSQVTMMFWYRQQPGQSLTLIATANQGSEATYESGFVIDKFPISRPNLTFSTLTVSNMSPEDSSIYLCSVGAAWDTEAFFGQGTRLTVV.

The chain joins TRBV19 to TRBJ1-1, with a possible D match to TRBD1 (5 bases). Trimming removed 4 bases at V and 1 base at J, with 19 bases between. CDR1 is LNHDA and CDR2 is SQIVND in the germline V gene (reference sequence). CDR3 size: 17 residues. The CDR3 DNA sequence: TGTGCCAGTAGTACAGTGCAAGCAGGGTCTGGGAACACTGAAGCTTTCTTT. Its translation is CASSTVQAGSGNTEAFF.

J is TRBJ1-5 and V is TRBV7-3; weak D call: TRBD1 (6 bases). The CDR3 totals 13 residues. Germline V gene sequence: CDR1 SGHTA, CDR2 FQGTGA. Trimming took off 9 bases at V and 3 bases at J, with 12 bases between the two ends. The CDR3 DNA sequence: TGTGCCAGATGCAGGGGTACCAATCAGCCCCAGCATTTT. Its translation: CARCRGTNQPQHF.

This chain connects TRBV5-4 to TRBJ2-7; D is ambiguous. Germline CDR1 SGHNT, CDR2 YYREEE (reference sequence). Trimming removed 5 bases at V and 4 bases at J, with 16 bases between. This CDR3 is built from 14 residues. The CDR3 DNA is TGTGCCAGCAGTACAATAGACACACGGTACGAGCAGTACTTC. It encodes CASSTIDTRYEQYF.

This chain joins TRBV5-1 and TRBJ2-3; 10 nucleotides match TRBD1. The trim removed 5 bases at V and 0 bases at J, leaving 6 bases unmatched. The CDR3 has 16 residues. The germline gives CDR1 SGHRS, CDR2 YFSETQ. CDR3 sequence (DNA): TGCGCCAGCAGTAGGACAGGGGGACTTAGCACAGATACGCAGTATTTT. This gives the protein CASSRTGGLSTDTQYF.

The CDR3 loop is CSVYAGTANFYGYTF. The CDR3 region has the DNA TGCAGCGTTTATGCCGGGACAGCCAACTTCTATGGCTACACCTTC. The chain employs TRBV29-1 and TRBJ1-2; 7 bases fit TRBD1. Trimming at V came to 5 bases and at J to 4 bases, leaving 13 bases not matched to a gene. The CDR3 length is 15 residues. Germline assignment: CDR1 SQVTM and CDR2 ANQGSEA.

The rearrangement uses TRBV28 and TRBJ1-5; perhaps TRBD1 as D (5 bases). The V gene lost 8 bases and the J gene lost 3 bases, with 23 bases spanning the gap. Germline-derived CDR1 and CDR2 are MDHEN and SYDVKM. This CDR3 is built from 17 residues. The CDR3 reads CASFLSPWRGPNQPQHF. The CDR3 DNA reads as TGTGCCAGCTTTCTTTCCCCTTGGCGGGGACCCAATCAGCCCCAGCATTTT.

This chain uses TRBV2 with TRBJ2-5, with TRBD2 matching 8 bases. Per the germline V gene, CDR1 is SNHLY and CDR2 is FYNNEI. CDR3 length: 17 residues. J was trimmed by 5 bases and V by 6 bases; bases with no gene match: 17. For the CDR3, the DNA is TGTGCCAGCAGACAGAGCATACTAGCGGCCCAGGCGGAGACCCAGTACTTC. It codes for CASRQSILAAQAETQYF.

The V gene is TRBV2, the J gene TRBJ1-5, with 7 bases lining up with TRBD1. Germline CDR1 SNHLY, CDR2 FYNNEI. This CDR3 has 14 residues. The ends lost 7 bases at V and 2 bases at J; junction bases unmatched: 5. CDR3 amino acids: CASTLGQRNQPQHF. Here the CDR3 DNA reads TGTGCCAGCACCTTGGGACAGCGCAATCAGCCCCAGCATTTT. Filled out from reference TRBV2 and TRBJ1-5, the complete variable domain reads EPEVTQTPSHQVTQMGQEVILRCVPISNHLYFYWYRQILGQKVEFLVSFYNNEISEKSEIFDDQFSVERPDGSNFTLKIRSTKLEDSAMYFCASTLGQRNQPQHFGDGTRLSIL.

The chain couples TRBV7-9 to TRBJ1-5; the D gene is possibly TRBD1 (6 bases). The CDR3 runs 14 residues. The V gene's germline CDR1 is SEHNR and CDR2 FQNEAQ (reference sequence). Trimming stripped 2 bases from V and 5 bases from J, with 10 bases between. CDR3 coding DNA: TGTGCCAGCAGCTTAATGGACAGCCATCAGCCCCAGCATTTT. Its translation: CASSLMDSHQPQHF.

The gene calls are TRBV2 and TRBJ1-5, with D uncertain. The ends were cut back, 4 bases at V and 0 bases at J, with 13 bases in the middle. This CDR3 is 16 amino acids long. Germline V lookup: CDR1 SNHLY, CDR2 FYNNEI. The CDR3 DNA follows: TGTGCCAGCAGTGCCGGAAGGACTCTTAGCAATCAGCCCCAGCATTTT. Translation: CASSAGRTLSNQPQHF. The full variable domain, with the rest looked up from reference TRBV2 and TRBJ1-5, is EPEVTQTPSHQVTQMGQEVILRCVPISNHLYFYWYRQILGQKVEFLVSFYNNEISEKSEIFDDQFSVERPDGSNFTLKIRSTKLEDSAMYFCASSAGRTLSNQPQHFGDGTRLSIL.

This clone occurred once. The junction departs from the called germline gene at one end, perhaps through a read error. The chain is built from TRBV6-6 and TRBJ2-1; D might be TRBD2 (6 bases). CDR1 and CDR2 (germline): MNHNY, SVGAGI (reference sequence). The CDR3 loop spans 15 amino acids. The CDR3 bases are TGTGCCGGCAGTTCGTCGGCGGGAATTTACAATGAGCAGTTCTTC. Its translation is CAGSSSAGIYNEQFF.

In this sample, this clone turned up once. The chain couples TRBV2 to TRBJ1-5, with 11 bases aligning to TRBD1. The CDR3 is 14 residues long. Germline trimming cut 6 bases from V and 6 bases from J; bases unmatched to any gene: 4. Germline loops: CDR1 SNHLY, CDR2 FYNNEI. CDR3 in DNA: TGTGCCAGCAGGGGGACAGGGGGAGGTCAGCCCCAGCATTTT. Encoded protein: CASRGTGGGQPQHF.

The CDR3 DNA reads TGCGCCAGCGCCTACTCCGCTATGAACACTGAAGCTTTCTTT. Its protein is CASAYSAMNTEAFF. This chain joins TRBV5-1 and TRBJ1-1; no clear D gene. CDR1 SGHRS and CDR2 YFSETQ come from the germline V gene. This CDR3 is built from 14 residues. V was pared by 7 bases and J by 0 bases, with 13 bases between.

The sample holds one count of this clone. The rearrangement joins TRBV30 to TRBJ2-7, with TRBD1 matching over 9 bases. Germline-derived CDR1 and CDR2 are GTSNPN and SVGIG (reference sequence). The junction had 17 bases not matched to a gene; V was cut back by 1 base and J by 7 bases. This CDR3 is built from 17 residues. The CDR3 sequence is CAWSGNAATGGYREQYF. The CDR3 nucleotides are TGTGCCTGGAGTGGAAACGCCGCGACAGGGGGATATCGGGAGCAGTACTTC.

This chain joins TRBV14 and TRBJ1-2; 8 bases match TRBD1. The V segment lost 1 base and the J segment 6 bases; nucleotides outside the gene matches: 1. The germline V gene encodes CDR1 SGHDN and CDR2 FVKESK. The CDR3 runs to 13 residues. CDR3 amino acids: CASSQAGGDGYTF. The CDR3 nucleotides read TGTGCCAGCAGCCAAGCAGGGGGCGATGGCTACACCTTC.